The rows below give T cell receptor beta chains drawn from one sample of a study of PD-L1 blockade in urothelial cancer. Sequencing was performed with immunoSEQ multiplex PCR; in TCRdb, only in-frame clones are kept and a portion is missing. The table includes 85,000 to 95,000 clones, roughly 89% detected once. The source was PBMCs, collected around atezolizumab (anti-PD-L1) treatment. These receptors were taken from a man aged 55-75 years with urothelial cancer. The CDR3 runs from the conserved cysteine through the conserved F or W. Each record gives: clone size, J gene, D gene, V gene, CDR3 DNA, CDR3 protein. A D gene is named only where the DNA matches it firmly. The size field is filled for only some rows; it gives once, few, many or a size class.

-	TRBJ1-2	TRBD1	TRBV7-2	TGTGCCAGTTCCGACCAACCACAGGGGGCGGGAGGCTACACCTTC	CASSDQPQGAGGYTF
-	TRBJ1-4	TRBD1	TRBV5-1	TGCGCCAGCAGCCATGAACAGGGGGGGAATGAAAAACTGTTTTTT	CASSHEQGGNEKLFF
-	TRBJ1-6	-	TRBV4-3	TGCGCCAGCAGCCAAGACGACTTAAGTAATTCACCCCTCCACTTT	CASSQDDLSNSPLHF
-	TRBJ2-5	TRBD2	TRBV4-1	TGCGCCAGCAGCCAAGGAAGCGGGAGGGCCCAAGAGACCCAGTACTTC	CASSQGSGRAQETQYF
-	TRBJ1-2	TRBD1	TRBV6-1	TGTGCCAGCAGTGAAGGGACAGGTTATCCGAGTGGCTACACCTTC	CASSEGTGYPSGYTF
-	TRBJ2-7	TRBD1	TRBV13	TGTGCCAGCAGCGCATCGGTATACAGGGGCTCCTACGAGCAGTACTTC	CASSASVYRGSYEQYF
-	TRBJ1-5	TRBD1	TRBV7-2	TGTGCCAGCAGCGAACAGGGGTTGGGACAGCCCCAGCATTTT	CASSEQGLGQPQHF
-	TRBJ2-7	TRBD1	TRBV28	TGTGCCAGCAGACCTGGACAGGGAGGCCCCTACGAGCAGTACTTC	CASRPGQGGPYEQYF
-	TRBJ1-5	-	TRBV6-6	TGTGCCAGCAGCCTGCGGGGGGGCCTTATACAGCCCCAGCATTTT	CASSLRGGLIQPQHF
-	TRBJ2-1	-	TRBV9	TGTGCCAGCAGCGAGGGACTTCACAATGAGCAGTTCTTC	CASSEGLHNEQFF
-	TRBJ2-7	TRBD2	TRBV4-2	TGTGCCAGCAGCCAAGAATTGACTAGCGGATACGAGCAGTACTTC	CASSQELTSGYEQYF
-	TRBJ1-2	-	TRBV2	TGTGCCAGCACACTCTATTATGGCTATGGCTACACCTTC	CASTLYYGYGYTF
-	TRBJ1-4	TRBD1	TRBV19	TGTGCCAGTACCACACAGGGGGCGGGTGAAAAACTGTTTTTT	CASTTQGAGEKLFF
-	TRBJ1-4	-	TRBV30	TGTGCCATGTCGGGAGTTAATGAAAAACTGTTTTTT	CAMSGVNEKLFF
once	TRBJ2-2	TRBD1	TRBV7-3	TGTGCCAGCAGCTCGCAGGGGGCCGGGGAGCTGTTTTTT	CASSSQGAGELFF
-	TRBJ1-4	-	TRBV11-1	TGTGCCAGCAGCCCTACTACTCTGGAGCCTAATGAAAAACTGTTTTTT	CASSPTTLEPNEKLFF
-	TRBJ1-4	-	TRBV4-1	TGCGCCAGCAGCCAAGATCGGTGGACACGGGATGAAAAACTGTTTTTT	CASSQDRWTRDEKLFF
-	TRBJ2-7	TRBD1	TRBV7-9	TGTGCCAGCAGCCGAGGACAGGGGCCCCACGAGCAGTACTTC	CASSRGQGPHEQYF
-	TRBJ2-2	-	TRBV6-5	TGTGCCAGCAGTTACGGGGGCGGCGGGGAGCTGTTTTTT	CASSYGGGGELFF
-	TRBJ1-4	-	TRBV7-9	TGTGCCAGCAGCTTAAATAGCTACAATGAAAAACTGTTTTTT	CASSLNSYNEKLFF
-	TRBJ1-2	-	TRBV6-5	TGTGCCAGCAGTTCACGCGGGGTTTCTAACTATGGCTACACCTTC	CASSSRGVSNYGYTF
-	TRBJ1-4	TRBD1	TRBV7-9	TGTGCCAGCAGCAGACAGGGGGCAGGTGAAAAACTGTTTTTT	CASSRQGAGEKLFF
-	TRBJ1-5	-	TRBV7-2	TGTGCCAGCAGCTCCCGGACAGCCAGCAATCAGCCCCAGCATTTT	CASSSRTASNQPQHF
-	TRBJ2-5	TRBD2	TRBV5-1	TGCGCCAGCAGCCCTGGGACTAGCGGGAGTGAGACCCAGTACTTC	CASSPGTSGSETQYF
once	TRBJ1-1	-	TRBV6-6	TGTGCCAGCAGGGACACCGGGACATCCACTGAAGCTTTCTTT	CASRDTGTSTEAFF
-	TRBJ2-1	-	TRBV6-6	TGTGCCAGCAGTTACCCCCCGTACAATGAGCAGTTCTTC	CASSYPPYNEQFF
-	TRBJ2-5	-	TRBV7-2	TGTGCCAGCAGCCTGGAGCGGAACCAAGAGACCCAGTACTTC	CASSLERNQETQYF
-	TRBJ2-7	-	TRBV7-8	TGTGCCAGCAGCTTAGTTGGCGGGGCCTACGAGCAGTACTTC	CASSLVGGAYEQYF
once	TRBJ2-3	TRBD2	TRBV9	TGTGCCAGCAGCGCGGGGACTAACCCAAGCACAGATACGCAGTATTTT	CASSAGTNPSTDTQYF
-	TRBJ2-4	-	TRBV5-1	TGCGCCAGCAGCCGATCCGGGGGGCGGGAGAACATTCAGTACTTC	CASSRSGGRENIQYF
-	TRBJ1-5	-	TRBV19	TGTGCCAGTAGTATGAGTCCCTATAGCAATCAGCCCCAGCATTTT	CASSMSPYSNQPQHF
-	TRBJ2-7	-	TRBV5-6	TGTGCCAGCAGCTTCTCTCGCGAGCAGTACTTC	CASSFSREQYF
-	TRBJ2-2	-	TRBV9	TGTGCCAGCAGCGTAGGGGGCAGGCTCACCGGGGAGCTGTTTTTT	CASSVGGRLTGELFF
-	TRBJ2-6	-	TRBV4-3	TGCGTCAGCAGCCAGGAGGAATTAAGACTCTCTGGGGCCAACGTCCTGACTTTC	CVSSQEELRLSGANVLTF
-	TRBJ2-1	TRBD2	TRBV6-6	TGTGCCAGTTCGGGAGGAGGGAATGAGCAGTTCTTC	CASSGGGNEQFF
-	TRBJ1-2	-	TRBV11-2	TGTGCCAGCAGCCCTGACACCTCCTATGGCTACACCTTC	CASSPDTSYGYTF
-	TRBJ2-1	TRBD1	TRBV7-2	TGTGCCAGCAGCTTAGCTGCCGGACAGGGGGCATTTCGTGAGCAGTTCTTC	CASSLAAGQGAFREQFF
-	TRBJ1-2	-	TRBV13	TGTGCCAGCAACCACTGGGCGGGTCGGCCCTATGGCTACACCTTC	CASNHWAGRPYGYTF
-	TRBJ2-1	TRBD2	TRBV6-5	TGTGCCAGCAGTTTGGCGGGAGGGCCCAAAAATGAGCAGTTCTTC	CASSLAGGPKNEQFF
-	TRBJ2-3	-	TRBV19	TGTGCCAGTAGTAAACAGGGTCGCGGCACAGATACGCAGTATTTT	CASSKQGRGTDTQYF
-	TRBJ1-3	-	TRBV4-2	TGTGCCAGCAGCCAAGAATGGACAAACTTGTCTGGAAACACCATATATTTT	CASSQEWTNLSGNTIYF
-	TRBJ2-1	TRBD2	TRBV27	TGTGCCAGCAGTTTTCAGGCTAGCGGAAACAATGAGCAGTTCTTC	CASSFQASGNNEQFF
few	TRBJ2-7	-	TRBV9	TGTGCCAGCAGCGCGGGGAAGGGTTCGGACTACGAGCAGTACTTC	CASSAGKGSDYEQYF
-	TRBJ2-5	-	TRBV7-2	TGTGCCAGCAGCTTAGCGCTGGTCCGGGGTCAAGAGACCCAGTACTTC	CASSLALVRGQETQYF
few	TRBJ1-6	-	TRBV9	TGTGCCAGCAGCGTAGCTGGAGGGGCCCTCCACTTT	CASSVAGGALHF
-	TRBJ2-2	TRBD2	TRBV11-1	TGTGCCAGCAGCCCACGGACTAGCTTTAACACCGGGGAGCTGTTTTTT	CASSPRTSFNTGELFF
-	TRBJ2-7	-	TRBV4-2	TGTGCCAGCAGCCAAGATACGGGAGCCGATTCAAGCCAGTACTTC	CASSQDTGADSSQYF
-	TRBJ1-2	TRBD1	TRBV19	TGTGCCAGTAGTCTCCGGGACAGTGGCTATGGCTACACCTTC	CASSLRDSGYGYTF
-	TRBJ2-3	TRBD2	TRBV30	TGTGCCTGGAGTGTACAGCGGGGGGACTTCACAGATACGCAGTATTTT	CAWSVQRGDFTDTQYF
-	TRBJ2-5	TRBD2	TRBV2	TGTGCCAGCAGCGGCGGGGGGGCGGGAGAGACCCAGTACTTC	CASSGGGAGETQYF
-	TRBJ1-2	TRBD1	TRBV25-1	TGTGCCAGCAAGGACGACAGGGGAAGCGGCTACACCTTC	CASKDDRGSGYTF
-	TRBJ2-7	TRBD1	TRBV7-6	TGTGCCAGCAGCCCCCGGGACAGGGTGCACGAGCAGTACTTC	CASSPRDRVHEQYF
-	TRBJ1-5	-	TRBV21-1	TGTGCCAGCAGCAAAGTGACAGATAGCAATCAGCCCCAGCATTTT	CASSKVTDSNQPQHF